In this sample, the clone carrying this T cell receptor (beta chain) turned up a few times. The antigen is not known. With a J-beta primer mix and a sample-barcoded 5' primer, a second PCR ran roughly 6 to 11 cycles. TCRdb fed the 5' RACE reads into MiXCR, producing one record per CDR3 protein. This sample has 1.4 million to 1.5 million distinct CDR3 sequences; about 40% occur once, and the top ten carry roughly 8.2%. This sample stems from a study of blood T cells in healthy people across ages. Aged about 6 to 100, donors were systemically healthy Caucasians from Russia. Every donor contributed roughly 10 milliliters of peripheral blood by blood draw. Study-wide findings and caveats: Estimates drawn from one million T cells were deemed to understate diversity.

The sequencing input was blood. The receptor's source is a woman in her late teens or twenties in good health.

The CDR3 sequence: CASSLAGSGTAFYEQYF. CDR3 nucleotide sequence: TGTGCCAGCAGCTTAGCTGGGTCGGGGACCGCGTTTTACGAGCAGTACTTC. The chain uses TRBV7-2 and TRBJ2-7; D possibly matches TRBD1 or TRBD2 (5 bases each). Per germline, CDR1 SGHTA and CDR2 FQGNSA. The CDR3 contains 17 residues. V shed 0 bases and J shed 4 bases, with 19 bases lying between them.